What follows is one T cell receptor beta chain and its context. It has no known antigen specificity. The record has no base qualities; no much larger clone is one base away. Participants in the prospective study were enrolled through a virtual design, were aged roughly 18 to 90 years, and lived in about two dozen United States geographic areas. In the prospective study, cohorts were assigned on the basis of participant-reported clinical history obtained from a screening survey and a study questionnaire. Exposed participants had been in contact, within 2 weeks of entering the study, with a person who had a PCR-confirmed or clinician-diagnosed case of COVID-19. Each participant in the prospective study had whole blood, serum and a nasopharyngeal or oropharyngeal swab collected by mobile phlebotomists. Over a roughly 2-month period, participants in the prospective study had the option of providing additional blood draws and questionnaires. Before DNA extraction, prospective study blood samples were shipped either frozen or at room temperature.

The data originate from a study of blood T cell repertoires in COVID-19 (dated by TCRdb to the early 2020s). For context, the study as a whole: Samples covering the acute and convalescent phases of COVID-19 were provided by collaborators in the United States, Italy and Spain. The repertoires were released in a freely available public database meant as a resource for research on the immune response to SARS-CoV-2. Samples came from the ongoing ImmuneRACE study (first 160 participants) plus 1,254 subjects from 6 global collaborators. Where available, HLA class I and class II types were taken from metadata supplied by the sample provider and were not determined by assay-based typing. Sample metadata almost always included a de-identified subject ID, COVID-19 status, age in years and sex. The prospective study material was composed of cDNA or gDNA derived from T cells, B-cell-depleted T cells, or PBMCs. The dataset comprised deeply sampled blood TCRbeta repertoires from subjects exposed to, actively infected with, or recovered from COVID-19.

TCRbeta CDR3 regions were amplified from genomic DNA using the immunoSEQ Assay, a bias-controlled multiplex PCR. The study's processing was this. The number of nucleated cells in each sample was estimated by amplification of reference gene primers within the assay. Sequence reads were collapsed and filtered to measure the absolute abundance of every unique TCRbeta CDR3 rearrangement. For each sample, productive Simpson clonality was calculated as the square root of Simpson's diversity index over productive rearrangements. TCRdb mirrors the immuneACCESS table, restricted to in-frame sequences. Some clones are absent from its copies; in checked studies, under half trace to an unresolved V gene, and the reason for the others is unknown. V, J and clone size are those of that table, while D and trimming were read from the DNA. Recorded for this sample are fewer than 350,000 clones; 88% of them occurred a single time. Under 1.2% of the sample belongs to the ten largest clones.

What the study reported, not specific to this receptor: How much clinical and demographic metadata was included differed by source and by participant, and the metadata was provided uncurated.

The CDR3, from cysteine to phenylalanine, totals 13 residues. The entry retains the CDR3 DNA only, 39 bases that are in frame from base 1. CDR1 MDHEN and CDR2 SYDVKM were looked up in the germline V gene. Trimming at the junction amounts to 5 bases on V and 14 bases on J, and the germline ends lie 19 bases apart. The material sequenced was PBMCs or T cells enriched from blood (not recorded which). This receptor was identified in a woman in her 30s who had been exposed to COVID-19. The rearrangement joined TRBV28 to TRBJ2-1; a weak D assignment points to TRBD2 (5 bases agree). The bases read TGTGCCAGCAGTCCCCCACTAGGCTCTCTTGAGTTCTTC. It is translated as CASSPPLGSLEFF.